This T cell receptor (beta chain) comes out of a study of blood T cell repertoires in COVID-19. Germline-derived CDR1 and CDR2 are KGHSH and LQKENI. This CDR3 is built from 14 residues. Trimming took off 2 bases at V and 2 bases at J, with 10 bases between the two ends. As handled by the study authors: Nucleated cell counts were estimated from reference gene primer amplification. Data came from immunoSEQ multiplex PCR; TCRdb stores just in-frame clones and leaves some out. V and J calls plus clone size are reproduced from that table; the DNA served to infer D and trimming. The data hold a few hundred thousand clones, with around 90% observed a single time. This clone was seen once. A Seattle source enrolled patients during active infection and followed them longitudinally.

Sample: peripheral blood. The sequence was collected from a woman aged 45-60 years with COVID-19, enrolled during active disease. The chain has TRBV18 and TRBJ2-7, with D possibly TRBD1 on 6 matching bases. The CDR3 loop reads CASSPGTQTYEQYF. For the CDR3, the DNA is TGTGCCAGCTCACCAGGGACACAGACCTACGAGCAGTACTTC.